One sample yielded the 25 T cell receptor beta chains listed below, sequenced in a study of T cell responses to AZD1222 COVID-19 vaccine. The protocol was immunoSEQ multiplex PCR, while the TCRdb copy is restricted to in-frame clones and leaves out a portion. There are approximately 160,000 clones in the sample; about nine tenths occur only once, and about 2.6% lies in the top ten. The sequences come from peripheral blood, collected on day 0 of AZD1222 vaccination. These receptors all come from an adult in good health.

The chain joins TRBV4-3 to TRBJ1-1, with D perhaps matching TRBD1 (6 bases). The CDR3 runs to 15 residues. Germline lookup yields CDR1 LGHNA and CDR2 YSLEER. Trimming shortened V by 0 bases and J by 2 bases, and 10 bases separated the two germline ends. The CDR3 sequence: CASSQDYRDNTEAFF. CDR3 DNA: TGCGCCAGCAGCCAAGATTACAGGGATAACACTGAAGCTTTCTTT.

This clone occurred once. V is TRBV5-5 and J is TRBJ1-2; 7 positions match TRBD1. The CDR3 loop spans 13 amino acids. V was pared by 4 bases and J by 2 bases, with 2 bases of the junction left unmatched. Per germline, CDR1 SGHKS and CDR2 YYEKEE (reference sequence). CDR3 in DNA: TGTGCCAGCAGCATGACAGGGAACTATGGCTACACCTTC. It encodes CASSMTGNYGYTF.

This CDR3 is CASSSLAGSSNEQFF. CDR3 sequence (DNA): TGTGCCAGCAGCAGTCTAGCGGGGTCCAGCAATGAGCAGTTCTTC. V is TRBV5-4 and J is TRBJ2-1; TRBD2 aligns across 9 bases. Trimming at V came to 4 bases and at J to 6 bases, leaving 8 bases not matched to a gene. The V gene's germline CDR1 is SGHNT and CDR2 YYREEE (reference sequence). The CDR3 spans 15 residues.

The rearrangement uses TRBV6-6 and TRBJ2-5; TRBD1 matches 9 bases. V was clipped by 0 bases and J by 4 bases; unmatched bases: 6. CDR1 and CDR2 from the germline V gene are MNHNY and SVGAGI (reference sequence). CDR3 length: 16 amino acids. Here the CDR3 DNA reads TGTGCCAGCAGTTACTCTAGGACAGGGGTTGTAGAGACCCAGTACTTC. Translation: CASSYSRTGVVETQYF.

The rearrangement links TRBV7-3 to TRBJ2-3; D is unresolved. Germline V gives CDR1 SGHTA, CDR2 FQGTGA. The germline V and J ends were trimmed by 2 bases and 4 bases, with 7 bases remaining between them. This CDR3 has 13 amino acids. The CDR3 bases are TGTGCCAGCAGCTTAGGGCCCGCAGATACGCAGTATTTT. Protein product: CASSLGPADTQYF.

This clone has only one observation. This chain connects TRBV13 to TRBJ2-1; perhaps TRBD1 as D (5 bases). The CDR3 sequence is 12 residues long. Germline lookup yields CDR1 PRHDT and CDR2 FYEKMQ (reference sequence). The V end was cut by 5 bases, the J end by 9 bases, with 11 bases between. Here the CDR3 reads CASSLSRGEQFF. In DNA, the CDR3 is TGTGCCAGCAGCCTTTCTAGGGGTGAGCAGTTCTTC.

This clone is a singleton in its sample. J is TRBJ1-6 and V is TRBV2, with a weak D call TRBD1 (6 bases). V gave up 0 bases and J gave up 5 bases, with 8 bases separating them. Looked up from germline, CDR1 is SNHLY and CDR2 is FYNNEI. This CDR3 spans 15 amino acids. The CDR3 DNA sequence: TGTGCCAGCAGTGAAGCGGGGACAAATAATTCACCCCTCCACTTT. This encodes CASSEAGTNNSPLHF.

This chain links TRBV11-2 with TRBJ2-3; D is perhaps TRBD2 (6 bases). The CDR3 extends over 15 amino acids. Deletions cut 5 bases from V and 0 bases from J, with 12 bases between. Germline V CDR1 and CDR2: SGHAT, FQNNGV. In nucleotides, the CDR3 is TGTGCCAGCAGCGCTCGTAGCGGTAGCACAGATACGCAGTATTTT. Amino acids: CASSARSGSTDTQYF. Drawing the rest from reference TRBV11-2 and TRBJ2-3, the complete variable domain is EAGVAQSPRYKIIEKRQSVAFWCNPISGHATLYWYQQILGQGPKLLIQFQNNGVVDDSQLPKDRFSAERLKGVDSTLKIQPAKLEDSAVYLCASSARSGSTDTQYFGPGTRLTVL.

CDR3 coding DNA: TGTGCCAGCAGTGACCCTGACAGTGTCTCCTACGAGCAGTACTTC. It yields the protein CASSDPDSVSYEQYF. This sequence joins TRBV6-4 and TRBJ2-7; a possible D gene is TRBD1 (5 bases). Germline loops: CDR1 MRHNA, CDR2 SNTAGT. V was trimmed by 2 bases and J by 0 bases, leaving 11 bases between them. CDR3 length: 15 amino acids.

The rearrangement uses TRBV10-2 and TRBJ2-2; maybe TRBD2 (6 bases). The CDR3 contains 15 residues. Germline V gene sequence: CDR1 WSHSY, CDR2 SAAADI. Between the trimmed V and J ends, which lost 5 bases and 4 bases, there was a span of 14 bases. DNA of the CDR3: TGCGCCAGCAGTACCGTCGACGGGGGCACCGGGGAGCTGTTTTTT. Amino acid sequence: CASSTVDGGTGELFF.

This clone was seen only once. The genes are TRBV5-4 and TRBJ2-2, with 9 bases fitting TRBD1. Germline CDR1 is SGHNT and CDR2 is YYREEE (reference sequence). J was trimmed by 8 bases and V by 4 bases; bases with no gene match: 15. This CDR3 has 17 amino acids. The CDR3 region is CASSRKPGQGNLGELFF. The CDR3, as DNA: TGTGCCAGCAGCCGAAAACCGGGACAGGGCAATCTGGGGGAGCTGTTTTTT.

The chain carries TRBV6-4 and TRBJ1-2; 8 bases map to TRBD1. Losses at the gene ends were 4 bases for V and 0 bases for J; bases not matched to a gene: 7. Germline values: CDR1 MRHNA, CDR2 SNTAGT. This CDR3 is built from 16 residues. CDR3 loop: CASSGLLDRANYGYTF. For the CDR3, the DNA is TGTGCCAGCAGTGGCCTACTGGACAGGGCTAACTATGGCTACACCTTC.

The rearrangement joins TRBV4-2 to TRBJ2-7, with D maybe TRBD2 (5 bases). The CDR3 runs 14 residues. The V gene lost 7 bases and the J gene lost 2 bases, with 15 bases spanning the gap. Germline CDR1 reads LGHNA; CDR2 reads YNFKEQ. The CDR3 coding sequence is TGTGCCAGCACCCCGAGCGGAGAACCCTACGAGCAGTACTTC. It codes for CASTPSGEPYEQYF.

This clone showed up just once. This chain joins TRBV3-1 (or the pseudogene TRBV3-2) and TRBJ1-2; D is uncertain. This CDR3 comprises 11 residues. Germline V CDR1 and CDR2: LGHDT, YNNKEL (reference sequence). V shed 4 bases and J shed 4 bases, with 4 bases lying between them. CDR3 coding DNA: TGTGCCAGCAGCCCCGGCTATGGCTACACCTTC. This codes for CASSPGYGYTF.

The chain employs TRBV15 and TRBJ1-4; D call uncertain. This CDR3 spans 14 amino acids. CDR1 is LNHNV and CDR2 is YYDKDF in the germline V gene (reference sequence). V was cut by 4 bases and J by 5 bases, with 11 bases left in between. This chain's CDR3 is CATSTGRANEKLFF. The CDR3 DNA reads TGTGCCACCAGCACCGGACGGGCGAATGAAAAACTGTTTTTT.

This chain connects TRBV3-1 (or the pseudogene TRBV3-2) to TRBJ1-6, with a possible D match to TRBD1 (5 bases). Germline V CDR1 and CDR2: LGHDT, YNNKEL (reference sequence). This CDR3 region has 16 residues. V was cut by 0 bases and J by 4 bases, with 10 bases left in between. Here the CDR3 DNA reads TGTGCCAGCAGCCAAGAAGTAACAGGATATAATTCACCCCTCCACTTT. Its protein is CASSQEVTGYNSPLHF.

The gene calls are TRBV6-6 and TRBJ1-1; a weak D match, TRBD1 (6 bases). The length of the CDR3 is 14 residues. Germline V gene data show CDR1 as MNHNY and CDR2 as SVGAGI (reference sequence). V was clipped by 2 bases and J by 5 bases, with 12 bases between them. The CDR3 sequence is CASSYHGGRTEAFF. CDR3 coding DNA: TGTGCCAGCAGTTACCACGGGGGCAGGACTGAAGCTTTCTTT.

The rearrangement uses TRBV13 and TRBJ2-2; D possibly corresponds to TRBD1 (6 bases). Trimming removed 4 bases from V and 0 bases from J, with 9 bases in between. Germline assignment: CDR1 PRHDT and CDR2 FYEKMQ (reference sequence). The CDR3 sequence is 15 residues long. This chain's CDR3 is CASSYRGTNTGELFF. CDR3 in DNA: TGTGCCAGCAGCTATAGGGGGACGAACACCGGGGAGCTGTTTTTT.

The CDR3 loop is CASSKTGEGQPQHF. The CDR3 nucleotides read TGTGCCAGCAGTAAGACAGGGGAGGGGCAGCCCCAGCATTTT. The rearrangement joins TRBV9 to TRBJ1-5; 8 nucleotides align to TRBD1. V shed 5 bases and J 7 bases; nucleotides not matched to a gene: 8. The CDR3 loop spans 14 amino acids. Germline V gene lookup returns CDR1 SGDLS and CDR2 YYNGEE.

The chain carries TRBV3-1 (or the pseudogene TRBV3-2) and TRBJ1-1; D might be TRBD1 (5 bases). The CDR3 is 14 residues long. V lost 1 base to trimming and J lost 5 bases, with 11 bases between them. In germline, CDR1 is LGHDT, CDR2 YNNKEL (reference sequence). CDR3 loop: CASSQGQGGTEAFF. The CDR3 bases are TGTGCCAGCAGCCAAGGGCAGGGTGGAACTGAAGCTTTCTTT.

The rearrangement links TRBV6-5 to TRBJ1-6, with TRBD1 as a possible D gene (5 bases). The CDR3 contains 15 residues. CDR1 and CDR2 (germline): MNHEY, SVGAGI. Trimming pared 2 bases from V and 7 bases from J, leaving 12 bases between. CDR3 nucleotide sequence: TGTGCCAGCAGTTACCAGGGCGGAAAAAATTCACCCCTCCACTTT. Its protein product is CASSYQGGKNSPLHF.

The rearrangement links TRBV7-2 to TRBJ1-2; 7 positions agree with TRBD1. Trimming cost V 0 bases and J 7 bases; bases outside gene matches: 5. The germline CDR1 and CDR2 sequences are SGHTA and FQGNSA. The CDR3 has 14 amino acids. The CDR3 DNA is TGTGCCAGCAGCTTAGCGACAGGGAATGGTGGCTACACCTTC. Protein: CASSLATGNGGYTF.

V gene TRBV19 combines with J gene TRBJ1-1; perhaps TRBD1 as D (6 bases). The length of the CDR3 is 12 residues. Trimming removed 7 bases from V and 7 bases from J, with 13 bases in between. Per germline, CDR1 LNHDA and CDR2 SQIVND (reference sequence). CDR3 residues: CASTGRGGEAFF. The CDR3 nucleotides are TGTGCCAGTACCGGCAGGGGAGGTGAAGCTTTCTTT. Based on the CDR3 plus reference TRBV19 and TRBJ1-1, the full variable domain is DGGITQSPKYLFRKEGQNVTLSCEQNLNHDAMYWYRQDPGQGLRLIYYSQIVNDFQKGDIAEGYSVSREKKESFPLTVTSAQKNPTAFYLCASTGRGGEAFFGQGTRLTVV.

This chain links TRBV14 with TRBJ2-7, with 7 bases matching TRBD2. Germline V gene data show CDR1 as SGHDN and CDR2 as FVKESK. Trimming cost V 5 bases and J 2 bases; bases outside gene matches: 6. The CDR3 is made up of 14 amino acids. In DNA form, the CDR3 reads TGTGCCAGCAGCAAACCGGGACTACCCTACGAGCAGTACTTC. Amino acids: CASSKPGLPYEQYF.

The gene calls are TRBV4-1 and TRBJ1-4; D ambiguous. Per germline, CDR1 MGHRA and CDR2 YSYEKL. Trimming took off 3 bases at V and 7 bases at J, with 18 bases between the two ends. This CDR3 is built from 16 residues. CDR3 protein: CASSQPGLRAREKLFF. As DNA, the CDR3 is TGCGCCAGCAGCCAGCCCGGGCTCCGGGCACGTGAAAAACTGTTTTTT.